This is a list of T cell receptor beta chains from one sample in a study of Graves' ophthalmopathy and Graves' hyperthyroidism. A single record per CDR3 protein comes from TCRdb applying MiXCR to the multiplex PCR reads. The data contain 200,000 to 300,000 distinct CDR3 sequences, about 47% of them singletons. The specimen was peripheral blood. All receptors come from an adult man with Graves' ophthalmopathy. Each CDR3 is given with its conserved first and last residue. The D gene is left open where the match is weak. Clone size, where shown, is once, few, many, or a class for clones that have expanded.

TRBJ2-5 | - | - | TRBV12-3/TRBV12-4 | TGTGCCAGCAGTAGGGCGATACAAGAGACCCAGTACTTC | CASSRAIQETQYF
TRBJ2-5 | many | - | TRBV29-1 | TGCAGCGGGGCGGAGGGGAACCAAGAGACCCAGTACTTC | CSGAEGNQETQYF
TRBJ1-1 | - | - | TRBV6-5 | TGTGCCAGCAGTCCCAGGAGGAACACTGAAGCTTTCTTT | CASSPRRNTEAFF
TRBJ1-6 | - | TRBD1 | TRBV7-9 | TGTGCCAGCAGCCTGGGACAGTTTAATTCACCCCTCCACTTT | CASSLGQFNSPLHF
TRBJ2-2 | - | - | TRBV7-9 | TGTGCCAGCAGCTCATCAACCAGGGGGGGCACCGGGGAGCTGTTTTTT | CASSSSTRGGTGELFF
TRBJ1-1 | - | - | TRBV12-3/TRBV12-4 | TGTGCCAGCAGTTTAGCCCCGAGGGGCGCAAAGGGAGCTTTCTTT | CASSLAPRGAKGAFF
TRBJ2-2 | - | - | TRBV9 | TGTGCCAGCAGCGTGGACCACACCGGGGAGCTGTTTTTT | CASSVDHTGELFF
TRBJ2-6 | - | TRBD1 | TRBV20-1 | TGCAGCGTTGCAGGGGGCGGCTCTGGGGCCAACGTCCTGACTTTC | CSVAGGGSGANVLTF
TRBJ2-2 | few | TRBD1 | TRBV2 | TGTGCCAGTCAGACAGGGCGGGACACCGGGGAGCTGTTTTTT | CASQTGRDTGELFF
TRBJ1-5 | - | - | TRBV12-3/TRBV12-4 | TGTGCCAGCAGTTCCCCGGGCCTTAATCAGCCCCAGCATTTT | CASSSPGLNQPQHF
TRBJ1-6 | few | - | TRBV9 | TGTGCCAGCAGGACGGTACCCTATAATTCACCCCTCCACTTT | CASRTVPYNSPLHF
TRBJ2-2 | - | - | TRBV20-1 | TGCAGTGCCCGAGGAGCGAGCACCGGGGAGCTGTTTTTT | CSARGASTGELFF
TRBJ1-3 | - | - | TRBV7-3 | TGTGCCAGCAGCTCAACTGGAAACACCATATATTTT | CASSSTGNTIYF
TRBJ1-1 | - | TRBD1 | TRBV9 | TGTGCCAGCAGCTCGGGACAGGGGCACACTGAAGCTTTCTTT | CASSSGQGHTEAFF
TRBJ1-4 | - | TRBD1 | TRBV20-1 | TGCAGTGCTAGGAACCTACAGGGGACTAATGAAAAACTGTTTTTT | CSARNLQGTNEKLFF
TRBJ1-2 | few | TRBD1 | TRBV5-1 | TGCGCCAGCAGGCCTACAGGGGCGACTAACTATGGCTACACCTTC | CASRPTGATNYGYTF
TRBJ1-3 | - | - | TRBV12-3/TRBV12-4 | TGTGCCAGCAGTTTTTCGGGCAGGTGGACTGGAAACACCATATATTTT | CASSFSGRWTGNTIYF
TRBJ1-2 | many | - | TRBV7-6 | TGTGCCAGCAGCCAGAGCGGATATGGCTACACCTTC | CASSQSGYGYTF
TRBJ2-7 | - | - | TRBV12-3/TRBV12-4 | TGTGCCAGCAGTTCCCCGGGAGCAGGGCCCCGGGTGGACACCTCTTCCTACGAGCAGTACTTC | CASSSPGAGPRVDTSSYEQYF
TRBJ1-4 | - | TRBD1 | TRBV5-1 | TGCGCCAGCAGCCGAGGGACAGGGGCGAAGGAAAATGAAAAACTGTTTTTT | CASSRGTGAKENEKLFF
TRBJ2-2 | - | - | TRBV5-5 | TGTGCCAGCAGCCACAGGGTCACCGGGGAGCTGTTTTTT | CASSHRVTGELFF
TRBJ2-7 | once | - | TRBV25-1 | TGTGCCAGCAGTTTATACTGGAACATCGAGCAGTACTTC | CASSLYWNIEQYF
TRBJ1-1 | once | - | TRBV10-2 | TGTGCCAGCAGTGAAAGTGTAGGGCAGACTACTATGAACACTGAAGCTTTCTTT | CASSESVGQTTMNTEAFF
TRBJ1-1 | once | - | TRBV7-3 | TGTGCCAGCAGTGAGCGGGGGCTTCAGACTGAAGCTTTATTT | CASSERGLQTEALF
TRBJ1-1 | many | - | TRBV7-3 | TGTGCCAGCCTGGCAGGTAACACTGAAGCTTTCTTT | CASLAGNTEAFF
TRBJ1-5 | - | - | TRBV28 | TGTGCCAGCCCGCTACGACAGGCTCACCATAGCAATCAGCCCCAGCATTTT | CASPLRQAHHSNQPQHF
TRBJ1-5 | - | TRBD1 | TRBV24-1 | TGTGCTAGACACGGACAGGGAGCGTATAGCAATCAGCCCCAGCATTTT | CARHGQGAYSNQPQHF